The 4 T cell receptor beta chains presented below share a single source sample, sequenced in a study of identical twins. From the 5' RACE reads, TCRdb called clonotypes with MiXCR, one entry per CDR3 protein. The data show 520,000 or so distinct CDR3 sequences, 20% to 25% seen once. The same sample was also studied in work on T cells expressing NK-cell markers.

Sequencing used CD4+ T cells sorted from blood. The receptors come from a woman aged 18-35 years in good health.

This clonotype was counted between two and nine times. This chain uses TRBV20-1 with TRBJ2-1, with D tentatively TRBD2 (6 bases). CDR1 and CDR2 from the germline V gene are DFQATT and SNEGSKA (reference sequence). V lost 6 bases, J lost 0 bases, and 18 bases lay in between. CDR3 length equals 16 residues. CDR3 DNA sequence: TGCAGTGCCGGGTTTCCGGGAGCCAGCTCCTACAATGAGCAGTTCTTC. Translated: CSAGFPGASSYNEQFF.

This clonotype came up a few times. Here the CDR3 reads CASSLDLRSVYGYTF. The CDR3 DNA is TGTGCCAGCAGCCTGGATTTGCGGTCCGTCTATGGCTACACCTTC. The rearrangement uses TRBV12-3 or TRBV12-4 and TRBJ1-2; D not resolved. Trimming shortened V by 6 bases and J by 4 bases, and 18 bases separated the two germline ends. The CDR3 is 15 residues long.

This clonotype was observed a handful of times. The chain joins TRBV12-3 or TRBV12-4 to TRBJ2-3, with D possibly being TRBD2 (6 bases). V dropped 5 bases and J dropped 12 bases, with 18 bases sitting between them. The CDR3 length is 13 residues. CDR3 protein: CASSLSGTGVQYF. CDR3 coding DNA: TGTGCCAGCAGTCTTAGCGGTACTGGGGTCCAGTATTTT.

V gene TRBV29-1 combines with J gene TRBJ2-3, with TRBD2 as a possible D gene (6 bases). The CDR3 consists of 16 residues. The V gene's germline CDR1 is SQVTM and CDR2 ANQGSEA. Trimming took 5 bases from V and 2 from J, leaving 20 bases between them. CDR3 nucleotides: TGCAGCGTTCTTAAACCCCAACTAGCCTTCACAGATACGCAGTATTTT. The encoded protein is CSVLKPQLAFTDTQYF.